A single T cell receptor beta chain is shown here with its context. This sample is drawn from a study of blood T cell repertoires in COVID-19. Sequencing was performed with immunoSEQ multiplex PCR; in TCRdb, only in-frame clones are kept and a portion is missing. The sample contains over 150,000 clones, approximately 84% of which appear only once. Germline assignment: CDR1 SQVTM and CDR2 ANQGSEA. V was shortened by 2 bases and J by 1 base, with 15 bases between the two germline ends. The CDR3 loop spans 16 amino acids. The source of this sequence is a young woman who had recovered from COVID-19. The specimen was PBMCs or T cells enriched from blood (not recorded which). The chain carries TRBV29-1 and TRBJ2-1; D possibly corresponds to TRBD2 (6 bases). CDR3: CSVESLAGRSYNEQFF. The CDR3 coding sequence is TGCAGCGTTGAATCTTTGGCGGGACGGTCCTACAATGAGCAGTTCTTC.